The source of this T cell receptor (beta chain) is a study of response to subunit inactivated influenza vaccine. TCRdb re-analysed the RT-PCR reads in MiXCR, keeping a single row per CDR3 protein. This sample yields about 780,000 distinct CDR3 sequences, of which about 18% are seen a single time; approximately 11% belongs to the top ten. The CDR3 consists of 14 residues. The V gene's germline CDR1 is DFQATT and CDR2 SNEGSKA (reference sequence). The junction had 6 bases not matched to a gene; V was cut back by 6 bases and J by 3 bases. The study, taken as a whole, reports: The authors offered the suggestion that each seasonal influenza vaccination recruits few new T cells.

This clonotype was counted at least ten times. The antigen remains unidentified. The chain carries TRBV20-1 and TRBJ1-5, with 9 bases fitting TRBD1. This TCR came from a man aged 50 to 59 who received an inactivated influenza vaccine. This specimen consisted of PBMCs from blood, obtained 5 to 6 days after vaccination. In DNA form, the CDR3 reads TGCAGTGCCAGGGACAGGGAAAACAATCAGCCCCAGCATTTT. This translates into CSARDRENNQPQHF.